The 8 T cell receptor beta chains reported below all come from one sample, sequenced in a study of technical replicates of blood from four donors. The protocol was immunoSEQ multiplex PCR, while the TCRdb copy is restricted to in-frame clones and leaves out a portion. Of approximately 87,000 clones in the sample, 75% to 95% were seen once. Sequencing used T cells isolated from PBMCs. These receptors all stem from a human donor in good health. Some clones in this sample may be carry-over from other donors' samples.

Only one count was recorded for this clone. The CDR3: CASSEAVDESSYNEQFF. CDR3 DNA sequence: TGTGCCAGCAGTGAGGCGGTTGACGAAAGCTCCTACAATGAGCAGTTCTTC. The chain is built from TRBV6-4 and TRBJ2-1; D unresolved. With 3 bases removed from V and 0 bases from J, the gap between germline ends came to 15 bases. The CDR3 is 17 residues long. Germline assignment: CDR1 MRHNA and CDR2 SNTAGT.

CDR3 sequence reads: CASSGTGGVSYNEQFF. CDR3 DNA: TGTGCCAGCAGTGGAACAGGGGGCGTCTCCTACAATGAGCAGTTCTTC. This chain joins TRBV28 and TRBJ2-1, with TRBD1 matching over 9 bases. From germline, CDR1 is MDHEN and CDR2 SYDVKM. The CDR3 spans 16 residues. With 5 bases clipped from V and 0 bases from J, the junction kept 5 bases outside the gene matches.

Comments on this clone: One end of the junction is discordant with germline, which a read error may explain. The sample holds other DNA sequences that translate to the same CDR3. The genes are TRBV7-9 and TRBJ2-2; TRBD2 is a possible D gene (5 bases). The CDR3 covers 14 residues. Germline CDR1 is SEHNR and CDR2 is FQNEAQ (reference sequence). The CDR3 DNA reads as TGTGCCAGCAGCCCTGTTAGTTTCACCGGGGAGCTGTTTTTC. Its protein is CASSPVSFTGELFF.

This clone was seen a single time. J is TRBJ2-1 and V is TRBV28; the D gene is possibly TRBD2 (5 bases). The V end lost 5 bases, the J end lost 1 base, and 9 bases lay between the germline ends. The CDR3 length is 14 residues. Per the germline V gene, CDR1 is MDHEN and CDR2 is SYDVKM. CDR3 in amino acids: CASSLPGSYNEQFF. The CDR3 nucleotides are TGTGCCAGCAGTCTCCCGGGATCCTACAATGAGCAGTTCTTC.

V is TRBV11-2 and J is TRBJ2-5, with 10 bases aligning to TRBD2. V was pared by 1 base and J by 5 bases, with 4 bases of the junction left unmatched. The germline V gene has CDR1 SGHAT and CDR2 FQNNGV. CDR3 length: 15 amino acids. The CDR3 sequence: CASSLVLAGVETQYF. The DNA for the CDR3 is TGTGCCAGCAGCTTAGTCCTAGCGGGAGTTGAGACCCAGTACTTC.

The V and J genes are TRBV9 and TRBJ1-5; D possibly corresponds to TRBD1 (6 bases). V lost 4 bases, J lost 4 bases, and 9 bases lay in between. CDR1 SGDLS and CDR2 YYNGEE come from the germline V gene. The CDR3 covers 13 residues. CDR3 in amino acids: CASSRGTNQPQHF. The DNA of the CDR3 is TGTGCCAGCAGCAGGGGGACAAATCAGCCCCAGCATTTT.

The chain joins TRBV28 to TRBJ2-3; 11 nucleotides line up with TRBD2. Germline trimming cut 6 bases from V and 5 bases from J; bases unmatched to any gene: 4. CDR1 and CDR2 from the germline V gene are MDHEN and SYDVKM. CDR3 length: 14 residues. CDR3 in amino acids: CASRLAGGIDTQYF. CDR3 DNA sequence: TGTGCCAGCAGGCTAGCGGGAGGAATAGATACGCAGTATTTT.

This clone has just a few counts. The chain employs TRBV9 and TRBJ2-2; D remains unclear. The length of the CDR3 is 15 residues. CDR1 is SGDLS, CDR2 YYNGEE, per germline. The V gene lost 0 bases and the J gene lost 3 bases, with 9 bases spanning the gap. The CDR3 DNA reads as TGTGCCAGCAGCGTAGAGTCGGTTTACACCGGGGAGCTGTTTTTT. This sequence encodes CASSVESVYTGELFF.